This is a list of T cell receptor beta chains from one sample in a study of blood T cell repertoires in COVID-19. Here immunoSEQ multiplex PCR was the method, and the copy in TCRdb shows in-frame clones only, minus some. Among some 250,000 clones listed, approximately 78% were seen once. The sample comprised peripheral blood. These receptors were taken from a woman aged 55-70 years with active or convalescent COVID-19. CDR3s include the opening cysteine and the closing phenylalanine or tryptophan. The D gene is left open where the match is weak. Rows may omit the clone size; those that give it use once, few, many or a size class.

TRBJ2-7,NA,once,TRBV15,CATSSQGRGGSYEQYF,TGTGCCACCAGCTCCCAAGGGCGGGGTGGGTCCTACGAGCAGTACTTC
TRBJ2-7,TRBD2,NA,TRBV7-8,CASSPRLAGGYEQYF,TGTGCCAGCAGCCCCCGACTAGCGGGGGGTTACGAGCAGTACTTC
TRBJ1-3,NA,NA,TRBV10-1,CASSVAFRGNTIYF,TGCGCCAGCAGTGTCGCTTTCCGAGGGAACACCATATATTTT
TRBJ1-2,TRBD1,NA,TRBV6-1,CASSDHDRGFYGYTF,TGTGCCAGCAGTGACCATGACAGGGGGTTCTATGGCTACACCTTC
TRBJ1-2,NA,once,TRBV4-1,CASSQDHPTGSYGYTF,TGCGCCAGCAGCCAAGACCATCCTACAGGGAGCTATGGCTACACCTTC
TRBJ2-3,NA,NA,TRBV6-5,CASSYPTEDTQYF,TGTGCCAGCAGTTACCCAACAGAAGATACGCAGTATTTT
TRBJ1-2,NA,NA,TRBV5-1,CASSLGRGLNYGYTF,TGCGCCAGCAGCTTAGGAAGGGGACTTAACTATGGCTACACCTTC
TRBJ2-5,TRBD1,NA,TRBV2,CASSKQGGQETQYF,TGTGCCAGCAGTAAACAGGGGGGCCAAGAGACCCAGTACTTC
TRBJ2-4,NA,NA,TRBV18,CASSPAGAAPLAKNIQYF,TGTGCCAGCTCACCGGCAGGGGCCGCCCCTTTAGCCAAAAACATTCAGTACTTC
TRBJ1-6,TRBD1,NA,TRBV6-9,CASSPRTGRHNSPLHF,TGTGCCAGCAGCCCACGGACAGGACGACATAATTCACCCCTCCACTTT
TRBJ1-3,TRBD1,NA,TRBV5-1,CASSPDRDRGNTIYF,TGCGCCAGCAGCCCGGACAGGGACCGCGGAAACACCATATATTTT
TRBJ1-1,NA,NA,TRBV27,CASSLAGPNTEAFF,TGTGCCAGCAGTTTAGCGGGGCCGAACACTGAAGCTTTCTTT
TRBJ1-5,TRBD1,NA,TRBV10-3,CAISERGTDNQPQHF,TGTGCCATCAGCGAAAGGGGGACAGATAATCAGCCCCAGCATTTT
TRBJ1-6,NA,NA,TRBV5-1,CASSLRGNNSPLHF,TGCGCCAGCAGCTTGCGGGGTAATAATTCACCCCTCCACTTT
TRBJ2-7,TRBD2,NA,TRBV4-1,CASSQDERGTYEQYF,TGCGCCAGCAGCCAAGACGAGCGGGGCACCTACGAGCAGTACTTC
TRBJ2-3,TRBD2,many,TRBV3-1/TRBV3-2,CASSKGSGGPGPDTQYF,TGTGCCAGCAGCAAAGGCTCGGGGGGGCCGGGACCAGATACGCAGTATTTT
TRBJ2-3,NA,NA,TRBV14,CASSPYITDTQYF,TGTGCCAGCAGCCCGTACATCACAGATACGCAGTATTTT
TRBJ1-4,NA,NA,TRBV4-1,CASSQDSAGEGYDEKLFF,TGCGCCAGCAGCCAAGATAGTGCCGGGGAGGGTTACGATGAAAAACTGTTTTTT
TRBJ2-2,TRBD2,NA,TRBV6-2/TRBV6-3,CASSSPSGGGTGELFF,TGTGCCAGCAGTTCCCCCAGCGGGGGGGGGACCGGGGAGCTGTTTTTT
TRBJ2-5,NA,once,TRBV6-2/TRBV6-3,CASSFGGTQYF,TGTGCCAGCAGTTTCGGGGGGACCCAGTACTTC
TRBJ1-2,TRBD1,NA,TRBV4-1,CASSPGQGEGNYGYTF,TGCGCCAGCAGCCCCGGACAGGGGGAAGGTAACTATGGCTACACCTTC
TRBJ1-1,TRBD1,NA,TRBV27,CASGDRNTEAFF,TGTGCCAGCGGGGACAGAAACACTGAAGCTTTCTTT
TRBJ1-2,NA,NA,TRBV5-4,CASRPTGPYGYTF,TGTGCCAGCAGGCCCACAGGGCCATATGGCTACACCTTC
TRBJ2-5,NA,NA,TRBV9,CASSVQTSGETQYF,TGTGCCAGCAGCGTCCAGACTAGTGGAGAGACCCAGTACTTC
TRBJ2-7,NA,NA,TRBV7-6,CASSLSGYEQYF,TGTGCCAGCAGCTTATCCGGTTACGAGCAGTACTTC
TRBJ2-2,NA,NA,TRBV3-1/TRBV3-2,CASSPGHWNTGELFF,TGTGCCAGCAGCCCGGGACACTGGAACACCGGGGAGCTGTTTTTT
TRBJ1-4,NA,NA,TRBV3-1/TRBV3-2,CASSQLNEKLFF,TGTGCCAGCAGCCAACTGAATGAAAAACTGTTTTTT
TRBJ1-2,TRBD1,NA,TRBV3-1/TRBV3-2,CASSQDSGGRQGRDGYTF,TGTGCCAGCAGCCAAGATTCCGGGGGGCGACAGGGGAGAGATGGCTACACCTTC
TRBJ1-5,NA,NA,TRBV30,CAWSLSAGDQHF,TGTGCCTGGAGTCTTAGTGCCGGAGACCAGCATTTT
TRBJ2-3,TRBD2,NA,TRBV15,CATSRGQTSGGFTDTQYF,TGTGCCACCAGCAGAGGCCAGACTAGCGGGGGCTTCACAGATACGCAGTATTTT
TRBJ1-1,NA,NA,TRBV7-9,CASSVGILNTEAFF,TGTGCCAGCAGCGTCGGGATTCTGAACACTGAAGCTTTCTTT
TRBJ2-3,NA,NA,TRBV19,CASRRDSISSTDTQYF,TGTGCCAGTAGGCGGGACTCCATATCCTCCACAGATACGCAGTATTTT
TRBJ1-5,TRBD1,NA,TRBV10-1,CASSEATGDRALPSNQPQHF,TGCGCCAGCAGTGAAGCGACGGGGGACAGGGCTCTCCCGAGCAATCAGCCCCAGCATTTT
TRBJ1-3,NA,NA,TRBV21-1,CASSKAGTRSGNTIYF,TGTGCCAGCAGCAAAGCGGGCACCCGCTCTGGAAACACCATATATTTT
TRBJ2-1,TRBD2,NA,TRBV2,CASSEGEGRFEDEQFF,TGTGCCAGCAGTGAAGGGGAGGGGCGGTTTGAAGATGAGCAGTTCTTC
TRBJ2-2,NA,NA,TRBV9,CASSVAGGYTGELFF,TGTGCCAGCAGCGTAGCTGGAGGGTACACCGGGGAGCTGTTTTTT
TRBJ2-5,TRBD2,many,TRBV7-9,CASTPTSGAYQETQYF,TGTGCCAGCACCCCGACTAGCGGCGCGTACCAAGAGACCCAGTACTTC
TRBJ2-3,TRBD1,few,TRBV30,CAWSRKGQGGDTQYF,TGTGCCTGGAGTCGCAAAGGACAGGGTGGAGATACGCAGTATTTT
TRBJ1-2,TRBD1,NA,TRBV6-5,CASRTTGGSYGYTF,TGTGCCAGCAGGACGACAGGGGGATCCTATGGCTACACCTTC
TRBJ2-1,NA,NA,TRBV7-9,CASSLVHNEQFF,TGTGCCAGCAGTCTAGTGCACAATGAGCAGTTCTTC
TRBJ2-7,NA,NA,TRBV3-1/TRBV3-2,CASSQGGFLSYEQYF,TGTGCCAGCAGCCAAGGAGGTTTCCTATCCTACGAGCAGTACTTC
TRBJ1-3,TRBD1,NA,TRBV6-5,CASSRTGGGNTIYF,TGTGCCAGCAGTAGGACAGGGGGAGGAAACACCATATATTTT
TRBJ2-3,NA,NA,TRBV18,CASSPPGERDTQYF,TGTGCCAGCTCACCACCCGGTGAGCGGGATACGCAGTATTTT
TRBJ1-5,NA,NA,TRBV7-9,CATRGFHTINFGNQPQHF,TGTGCCACCCGAGGGTTCCACACGATAAACTTTGGCAATCAGCCCCAGCATTTT
TRBJ1-2,TRBD1,NA,TRBV30,CAWSPTDRARGYTF,TGTGCCTGGAGCCCTACGGACAGGGCGAGGGGCTACACCTTC
TRBJ1-2,NA,NA,TRBV19,CASRGTGTSPYRYTF,TGTGCCAGTAGGGGAACCGGGACAAGTCCGTATCGCTACACCTTC
TRBJ1-5,NA,NA,TRBV6-5,CASSYQGTNQPQHF,TGTGCCAGCAGTTACCAGGGAACCAATCAGCCCCAGCATTTT
TRBJ2-7,TRBD1,NA,TRBV6-2/TRBV6-3,CASSYSGTGGHEQYF,TGTGCCAGCAGTTACTCGGGGACAGGGGGCCACGAGCAGTACTTC
TRBJ2-1,TRBD2,NA,TRBV25-1,CASRFSGASYNEQFF,TGTGCCAGCAGGTTTAGCGGGGCGTCCTACAATGAGCAGTTCTTC
TRBJ1-6,NA,once,TRBV10-3,CAISEHGQAASPLHF,TGTGCCATCAGTGAGCACGGACAAGCTGCGTCACCCCTCCACTTT